This T cell receptor (beta chain) was recovered during a study of blood T cell repertoires in COVID-19. Study context: Researchers got acute and convalescent COVID-19 samples from the United States, Italy and Spain. T cells, B-cell-depleted T cells, or PBMCs supplied cDNA or gDNA.

This CDR3 comprises 14 residues. CDR1 and CDR2 (germline): SEHNR, FQNEAQ (reference sequence). The V end was cut by 0 bases, the J end by 6 bases, with 12 bases between. In the authors' workflow: Estimation of nucleated cell counts was performed using reference gene primer amplification. Some clones are missing from TCRdb's copy, which holds only in-frame ones; the method was immunoSEQ multiplex PCR. V and J calls and clone size come straight from that table; D and trimming were deduced from the DNA. The sample yields fewer than 250,000 clones, about four fifths seen once. The V call is TRBV7-9, the J call TRBJ2-7; perhaps TRBD2 as D (6 bases). The sequenced material came from peripheral blood. This sequence was found in a woman aged 40 to 50 with acute or convalescent COVID-19. The DNA for the CDR3 is TGTGCCAGCAGCTTAGCTGGAGGGGAGATCGAGCAGTACTTC. Translating gives CASSLAGGEIEQYF.